The clone carrying this T cell receptor beta chain was counted at least ten times. Its target is not known. The sample comes from a study of T cell repertoires in cytomegalovirus infection. About the study: In the study, CMV epitopes included recently identified HLA-C-restricted and well-studied HLA-B-restricted ones. CMV infection plus the matching HLA type was flagged by public TCR beta signatures. Study conclusions and caveats: Adding up the frequency of public TCR beta families identified people who carried CMV plus the relevant HLA.

In TCRdb, the reads were re-called with MiXCR into one record per CDR3 protein. Of approximately 120,000 distinct CDR3 sequences detected, around 32% appear once; the ten largest clones hold under 65%. This CDR3 region has 16 residues. V was clipped by 5 bases and J by 7 bases, with 21 bases between them. Germline CDR1 SGHVS, CDR2 FQNEAQ. The chain links TRBV7-8 to TRBJ1-5, with a tentative D call TRBD1 (5 bases). This TCR was recovered from a human donor in good health (CMV status not recorded). Some clones in this sample may be carry-over from other donors' samples. The source was CD8+ T cells from cultured PBMCs, collected from culture after CMV antigen stimulation. CDR3 DNA: TGTGCCAGCAGCCCCGGGACCGGCTCGCTCCGGCAGCCCCAGCATTTT. Its translation: CASSPGTGSLRQPQHF.